This T cell receptor beta chain was obtained from a study of T cell responses to AZD1222 COVID-19 vaccine. Study outcomes and limitations: The donor group comprised mostly white British people and more females; the analysis possibly underestimated clonal diversity.

The CDR3 has 15 residues. Germline CDR1 reads LNHNV; CDR2 reads YYDKDF (reference sequence). Trimming stripped 0 bases from V and 5 bases from J, with 8 bases between. Turning to this clone: Its antigen is still unknown.

Sequencing was performed with immunoSEQ multiplex PCR; in TCRdb, only in-frame clones are kept and a portion is missing. The data show about 110,000 clones, with 85% to 90% seen just once and about 3% held by the top ten. The origin of this receptor is an adult in good health. The material sequenced was peripheral blood, taken on day 0 of AZD1222 vaccination. The chain is built from TRBV15 and TRBJ1-6; no reliable D call. The CDR3, as DNA: TGTGCCACCAGCAGAGATGCGACCGATAATTCACCCCTCCACTTT. Its protein product is CATSRDATDNSPLHF.